The 5 T cell receptor beta chains below all came from one sample that was sequenced in a study of human T cells and chemical hapten exposure. Time point given: patch test 2, 6 weeks after DPC sensitization. Indicated treatment: therapeutic diphenylcyclopropenone sensitization with weekly scalp DPC. One entry per CDR3 protein results from TCRdb running MiXCR on the RACE reads. The sample lists tens of thousands of distinct CDR3 sequences; about 10% were seen once. The material was whole blood, obtained in connection with sensitization to the hapten diphenylcyclopropenone (DPC). The receptors originated from a woman between 45 and 60 years old with alopecia areata. Some clones in this sample may be carry-over from other donors' samples.

In this sample, this clonotype turned up a few times. The chain joins TRBV7-9 to TRBJ2-4; 10 bases align to TRBD1. Looked up from germline, CDR1 is SEHNR and CDR2 is FQNEAQ (reference sequence). The CDR3 covers 16 residues. Trimming at V came to 5 bases and at J to 1 base, leaving 5 bases not matched to a gene. This CDR3 reads CASSAGTGDAKNIQYF. DNA of the CDR3: TGTGCCAGCAGCGCAGGGACAGGGGACGCCAAAAACATTCAGTACTTC.

The J gene is TRBJ1-2, the V gene TRBV11-2, with no clear D. V was cut by 0 bases and J by 5 bases, with 4 bases left in between. CDR1 is SGHAT, CDR2 FQNNGV, per germline. CDR3 size: 12 residues. This CDR3 is CASSLDRYGYTF. The CDR3 coding sequence is TGTGCCAGCAGCTTAGACAGATATGGCTACACCTTC.

This clonotype was recorded many times. V gene TRBV7-9 combines with J gene TRBJ2-7; 8 bases fit TRBD1. Germline CDR1 and CDR2: SEHNR and FQNEAQ (reference sequence). This CDR3 has 15 amino acids. The V gene end was trimmed by 4 bases and the J gene end by 3 bases; junction bases not matched to a gene: 8. The CDR3 DNA sequence: TGTGCCAGCAGCTCAGGGGGCGGCAGCATCTACGAGCAGTACTTC. Its translation: CASSSGGGSIYEQYF.

The gene calls are TRBV7-6 and TRBJ2-5; 7 nucleotides align to TRBD2. Germline CDR1 SGHVS, CDR2 FNYEAQ. The length of the CDR3 is 16 residues. The trim removed 5 bases at V and 3 bases at J, leaving 12 bases unmatched. This CDR3 is CASSGDYAATKETQYF. CDR3 sequence (DNA): TGTGCCAGCAGCGGGGACTACGCGGCCACTAAAGAGACCCAGTACTTC.

This clonotype was found many times. The chain employs TRBV7-2 and TRBJ2-3; D is uncertain. Germline V gene data show CDR1 as SGHTA and CDR2 as FQGNSA. V was shortened by 0 bases and J by 2 bases, with 6 bases between the two germline ends. The CDR3 is made up of 14 amino acids. CDR3 nucleotides: TGTGCCAGCAGCTTAGCCCCACCCACAGATACGCAGTATTTT. It encodes CASSLAPPTDTQYF.